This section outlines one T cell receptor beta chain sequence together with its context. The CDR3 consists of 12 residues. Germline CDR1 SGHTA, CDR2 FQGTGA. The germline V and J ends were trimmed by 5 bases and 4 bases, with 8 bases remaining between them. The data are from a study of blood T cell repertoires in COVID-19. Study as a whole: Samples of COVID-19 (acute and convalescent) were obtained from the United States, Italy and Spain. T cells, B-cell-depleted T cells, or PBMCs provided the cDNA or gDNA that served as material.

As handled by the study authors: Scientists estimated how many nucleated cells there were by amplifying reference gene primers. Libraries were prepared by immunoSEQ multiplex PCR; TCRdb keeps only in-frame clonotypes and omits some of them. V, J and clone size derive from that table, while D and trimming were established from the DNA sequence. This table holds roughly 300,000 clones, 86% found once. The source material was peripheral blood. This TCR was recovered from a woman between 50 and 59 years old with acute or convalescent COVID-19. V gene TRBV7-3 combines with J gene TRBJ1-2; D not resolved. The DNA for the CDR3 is TGTGCCAGCAGCCCCCGGGGCTATGGCTACACCTTC. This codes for CASSPRGYGYTF. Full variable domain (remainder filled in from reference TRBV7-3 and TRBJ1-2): GAGVSQTPSNKVTEKGKYVELRCDPISGHTALYWYRQSLGQGPEFLIYFQGTGAADDSGLPNDRFFAVRPEGSVSTLKIQRTERGDSAVYLCASSPRGYGYTFGSGTRLTVV.